What follows describes a single T cell receptor beta chain. This sample is part of a study of T cells in Graves' hyperthyroidism and ophthalmopathy. RNA transcripts served as the template for amplifying TCR beta CDR3 regions. The study used the HTBI primer set for a first-round RT-PCR of the TCR CDR3. One entry per CDR3 protein, called by TCRdb with MiXCR from the multiplex PCR reads. In the table there are 690,000 or so distinct CDR3 sequences, roughly a sixth of which are singletons. Germline V gives CDR1 SGHRS, CDR2 YFSETQ. The V and J ends lost 0 bases and 1 base, in that order; junction bases with no gene match: 4. The CDR3 is made up of 17 amino acids.

This TCR was sampled from a woman in her forties or fifties with Graves' hyperthyroidism that later progressed to Graves' ophthalmopathy. The sample comprised blood. The rearrangement joins TRBV5-1 to TRBJ2-3; 11 bases agree with TRBD1. CDR3 sequence (DNA): TGCGCCAGCAGCTTGGAAGTGGGACAGGGGGGCACAGATACGCAGTATTTT. Its protein product is CASSLEVGQGGTDTQYF.